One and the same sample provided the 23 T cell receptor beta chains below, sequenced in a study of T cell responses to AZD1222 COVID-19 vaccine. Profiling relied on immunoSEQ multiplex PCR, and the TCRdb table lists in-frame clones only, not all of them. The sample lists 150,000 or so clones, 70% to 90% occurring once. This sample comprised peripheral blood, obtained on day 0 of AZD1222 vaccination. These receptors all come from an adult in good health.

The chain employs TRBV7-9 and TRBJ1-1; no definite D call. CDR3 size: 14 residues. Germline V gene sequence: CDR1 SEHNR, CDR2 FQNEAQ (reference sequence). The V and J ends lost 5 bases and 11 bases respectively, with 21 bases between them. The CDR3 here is CASSPPGRHPEAFF. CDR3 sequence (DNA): TGTGCCAGCAGCCCCCCGGGCAGACATCCCGAGGCTTTCTTT. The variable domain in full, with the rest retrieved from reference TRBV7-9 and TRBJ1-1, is DTGVSQNPRHKITKRGQNVTFRCDPISEHNRLYWYRQTLGQGPEFLTYFQNEAQLEKSRLLSDRFSAERPKGSFSTLEIQRTEQGDSAMYLCASSPPGRHPEAFFGQGTRLTVV.

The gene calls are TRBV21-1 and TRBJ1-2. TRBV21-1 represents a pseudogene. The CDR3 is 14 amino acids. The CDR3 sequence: CASTTPHTNYGYTF. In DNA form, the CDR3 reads TGTGCCAGCACCACCCCTCATACTAACTATGGCTACACCTTC.

CDR3 region: CATSDLLGLDRGNGYTF. In nucleotides, the CDR3 is TGTGCCACCAGTGATTTGTTGGGGTTAGACAGGGGGAATGGCTACACCTTC. The J gene is TRBJ1-2, the V gene TRBV24-1; 9 bases are shared with TRBD1. Germline assignment: CDR1 KGHDR and CDR2 SFDVKD. Trimming took 0 bases from V and 6 from J; bases not matched to a gene: 10. CDR3 length: 17 residues.

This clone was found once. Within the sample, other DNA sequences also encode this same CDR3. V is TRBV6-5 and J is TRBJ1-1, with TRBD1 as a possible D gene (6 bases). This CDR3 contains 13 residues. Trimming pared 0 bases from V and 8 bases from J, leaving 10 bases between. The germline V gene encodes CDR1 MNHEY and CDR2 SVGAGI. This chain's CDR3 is CASSYSTGAEAFF. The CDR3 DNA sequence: TGTGCCAGCAGTTACTCGACGGGGGCGGAAGCTTTCTTT.

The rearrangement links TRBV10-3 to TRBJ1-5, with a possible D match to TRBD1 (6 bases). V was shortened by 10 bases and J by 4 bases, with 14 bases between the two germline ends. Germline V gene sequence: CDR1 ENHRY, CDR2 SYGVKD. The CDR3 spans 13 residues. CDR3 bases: TGTGCCACCCATCAGGGGATTAATCAGCCCCAGCATTTT. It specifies CATHQGINQPQHF.

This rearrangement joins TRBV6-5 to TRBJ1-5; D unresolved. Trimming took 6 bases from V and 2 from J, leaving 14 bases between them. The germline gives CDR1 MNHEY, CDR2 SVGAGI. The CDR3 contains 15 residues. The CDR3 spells CASRALSGGNQPQHF. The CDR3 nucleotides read TGTGCCAGCAGGGCCCTATCCGGTGGCAATCAGCCCCAGCATTTT.

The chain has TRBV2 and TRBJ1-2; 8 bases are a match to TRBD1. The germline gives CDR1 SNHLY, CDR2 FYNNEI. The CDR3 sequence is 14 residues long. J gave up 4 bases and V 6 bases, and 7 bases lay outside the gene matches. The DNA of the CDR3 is TGTGCCAGCAGGTTCCAGGGGGCGTCCTATGGCTACACCTTC. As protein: CASRFQGASYGYTF.

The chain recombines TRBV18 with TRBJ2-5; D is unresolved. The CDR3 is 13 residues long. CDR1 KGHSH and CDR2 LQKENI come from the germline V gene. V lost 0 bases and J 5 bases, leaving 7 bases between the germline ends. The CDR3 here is CASSPPTDETQYF. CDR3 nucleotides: TGTGCCAGCTCACCACCTACGGACGAGACCCAGTACTTC.

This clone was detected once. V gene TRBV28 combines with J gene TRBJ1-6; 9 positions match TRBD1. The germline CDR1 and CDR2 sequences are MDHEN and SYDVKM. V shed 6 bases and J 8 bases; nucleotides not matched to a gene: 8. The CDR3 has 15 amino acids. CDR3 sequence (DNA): TGTGCCAGCAGGGAAAACAGGGGGCTTTATTCACCCCTCCACTTT. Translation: CASRENRGLYSPLHF.

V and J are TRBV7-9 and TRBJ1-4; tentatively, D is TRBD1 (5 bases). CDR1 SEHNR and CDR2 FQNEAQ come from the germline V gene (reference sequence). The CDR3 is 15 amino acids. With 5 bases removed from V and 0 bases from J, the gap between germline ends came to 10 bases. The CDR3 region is CASSRGVATNEKLFF. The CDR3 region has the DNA TGTGCCAGCAGCCGAGGGGTTGCAACTAATGAAAAACTGTTTTTT.

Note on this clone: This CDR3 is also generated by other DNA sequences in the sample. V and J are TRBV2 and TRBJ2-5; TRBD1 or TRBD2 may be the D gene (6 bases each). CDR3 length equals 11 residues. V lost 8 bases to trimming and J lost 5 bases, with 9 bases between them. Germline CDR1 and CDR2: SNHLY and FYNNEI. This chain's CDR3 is CASGGRETQYF. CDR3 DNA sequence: TGTGCCAGCGGGGGGCGGGAGACCCAGTACTTC.

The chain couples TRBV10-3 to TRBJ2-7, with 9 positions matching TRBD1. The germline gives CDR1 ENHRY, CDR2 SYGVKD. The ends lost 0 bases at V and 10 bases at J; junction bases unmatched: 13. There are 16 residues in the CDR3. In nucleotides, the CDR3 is TGTGCCATCAGTGAGTCGCAAGGACAGGGGATCTCGAATCAGTACTTC. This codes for CAISESQGQGISNQYF.

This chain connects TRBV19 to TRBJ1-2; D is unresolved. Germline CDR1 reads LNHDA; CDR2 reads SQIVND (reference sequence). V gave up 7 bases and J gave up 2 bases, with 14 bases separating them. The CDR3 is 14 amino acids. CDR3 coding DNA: TGTGCCAGTACCGAAACGGCAGGAAACTATGGCTACACCTTC. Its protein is CASTETAGNYGYTF.

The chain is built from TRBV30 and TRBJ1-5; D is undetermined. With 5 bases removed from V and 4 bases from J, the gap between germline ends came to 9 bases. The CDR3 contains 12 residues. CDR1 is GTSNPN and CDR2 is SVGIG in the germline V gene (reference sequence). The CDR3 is CAWGLLNQPQHF. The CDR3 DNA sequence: TGTGCCTGGGGGTTACTGAATCAGCCCCAGCATTTT.

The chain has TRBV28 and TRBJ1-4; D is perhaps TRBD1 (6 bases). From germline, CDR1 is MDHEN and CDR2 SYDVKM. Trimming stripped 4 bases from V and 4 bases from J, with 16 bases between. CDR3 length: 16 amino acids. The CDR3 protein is CASSSQDQGGNEKLFF. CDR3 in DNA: TGTGCCAGCAGTTCACAGGATCAAGGGGGTAATGAAAAACTGTTTTTT.

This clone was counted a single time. The CDR3 sequence: CASSRLAGAYEQYF. Written as DNA, the CDR3 is TGCGCCAGCAGCCGACTAGCGGGGGCCTACGAGCAGTACTTC. The genes are TRBV10-2 and TRBJ2-7, with 12 bases aligning to TRBD2. From germline, CDR1 is WSHSY and CDR2 SAAADI. This CDR3 is 14 amino acids long. V trimming: 6 bases; J trimming: 2 bases; junction bases outside the gene matches: 2.

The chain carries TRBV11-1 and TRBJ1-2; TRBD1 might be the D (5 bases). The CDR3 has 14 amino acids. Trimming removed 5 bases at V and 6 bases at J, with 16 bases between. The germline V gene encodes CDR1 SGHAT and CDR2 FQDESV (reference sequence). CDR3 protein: CASSENTEGDGYTF. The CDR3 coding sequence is TGTGCCAGCAGCGAAAATACCGAAGGGGATGGCTACACCTTC.

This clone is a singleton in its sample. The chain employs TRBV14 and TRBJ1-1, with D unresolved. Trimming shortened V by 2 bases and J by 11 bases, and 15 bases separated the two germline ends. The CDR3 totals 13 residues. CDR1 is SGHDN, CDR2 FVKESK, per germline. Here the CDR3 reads CASSQTNVNEAFF. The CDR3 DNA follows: TGTGCCAGCAGCCAAACGAACGTTAATGAGGCTTTCTTT.

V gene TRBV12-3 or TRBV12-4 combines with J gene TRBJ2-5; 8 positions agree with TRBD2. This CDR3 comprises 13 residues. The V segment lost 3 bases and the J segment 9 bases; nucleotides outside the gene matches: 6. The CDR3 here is CASSLGAGVAQYF. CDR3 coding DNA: TGTGCCAGCAGTTTGGGAGCGGGAGTGGCCCAGTACTTC.

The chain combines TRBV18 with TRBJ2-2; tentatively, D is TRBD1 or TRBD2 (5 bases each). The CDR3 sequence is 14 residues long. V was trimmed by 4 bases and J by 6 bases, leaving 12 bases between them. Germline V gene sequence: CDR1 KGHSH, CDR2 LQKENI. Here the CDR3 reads CASSQSGTAGELFF. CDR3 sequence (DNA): TGTGCCAGCTCACAATCAGGGACGGCCGGGGAGCTGTTTTTT.

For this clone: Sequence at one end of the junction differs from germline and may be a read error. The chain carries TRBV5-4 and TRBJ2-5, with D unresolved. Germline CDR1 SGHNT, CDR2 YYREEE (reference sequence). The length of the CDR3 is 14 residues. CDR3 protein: CASSLSLHQGTQYF. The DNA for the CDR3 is TGTGCCAGCAGCTTAAGCCTTCACCAAGGGACCCAGTACTTC.

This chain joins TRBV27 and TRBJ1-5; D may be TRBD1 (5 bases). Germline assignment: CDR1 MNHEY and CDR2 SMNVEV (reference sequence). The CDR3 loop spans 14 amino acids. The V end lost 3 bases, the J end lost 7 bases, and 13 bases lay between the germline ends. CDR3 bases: TGTGCCAGCAGTTTCGTTACAGGCATACAGCCCCAGCATTTT. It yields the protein CASSFVTGIQPQHF.

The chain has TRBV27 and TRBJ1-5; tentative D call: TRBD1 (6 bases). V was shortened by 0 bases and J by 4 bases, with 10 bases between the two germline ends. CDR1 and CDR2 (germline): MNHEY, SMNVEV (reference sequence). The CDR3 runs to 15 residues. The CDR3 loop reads CASSLSGRGNQPQHF. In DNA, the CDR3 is TGTGCCAGCAGTTTATCGGGCAGGGGTAATCAGCCCCAGCATTTT.